These T cell receptor beta chains were read from a single sample in a study of CD8 T cells in Susac syndrome. TCRdb fed the immunoSEQ multiplex PCR reads into MiXCR, producing one record per CDR3 protein. The data show 200,000 to 300,000 distinct CDR3 sequences, around 96% seen once. The sequenced material came from CD4+ T cells from PBMCs. These receptors originate from a human donor with Susac syndrome. The CDR3 runs from the conserved cysteine through the conserved F or W. The order of the fields is clone size, D gene, V gene, J gene, CDR3 DNA, CDR3 protein. The D gene is left open where the match is weak. A row's size may be missing; if present it is once, few, many or a size class.

clone_size: -; d_call: TRBD1; v_call: TRBV7-9; j_call: TRBJ2-6; cdr3_nt: TGTGCCAGCAGCTACCGACAGGGGAATACCAACGTCCTGACTTTC; cdr3_aa: CASSYRQGNTNVLTF
clone_size: -; d_call: -; v_call: TRBV27; j_call: TRBJ2-3; cdr3_nt: TGTGCCAGCAGTTTTTACTACACAGATACGCAGTATTTT; cdr3_aa: CASSFYYTDTQYF
clone_size: -; d_call: TRBD2; v_call: TRBV7-8; j_call: TRBJ2-3; cdr3_nt: TGTGCCAGCAGCCCGCGACTAGCGGGACTGACAGATACGCAGTATTTT; cdr3_aa: CASSPRLAGLTDTQYF
clone_size: -; d_call: TRBD1; v_call: TRBV20-1; j_call: TRBJ2-3; cdr3_nt: TGCAGTGCACCTGAACAGGGGACCTACGCAGATACGCAGTATTTT; cdr3_aa: CSAPEQGTYADTQYF
clone_size: once; d_call: TRBD1; v_call: TRBV20-1; j_call: TRBJ2-4; cdr3_nt: TGCAGTGCTGGCTCCGGGACAGGGTACATTCAGTACTTC; cdr3_aa: CSAGSGTGYIQYF
clone_size: -; d_call: -; v_call: TRBV6-5; j_call: TRBJ2-7; cdr3_nt: TGTGCCAGCAGGCCTACATGGTCCTACGAGCAGTACTTC; cdr3_aa: CASRPTWSYEQYF
clone_size: -; d_call: -; v_call: TRBV29-1; j_call: TRBJ1-1; cdr3_nt: TGCAGCGCCGAGAGGTGGGGGCGCGGAGACACTGAAGCTTTCTTT; cdr3_aa: CSAERWGRGDTEAFF
clone_size: once; d_call: TRBD1; v_call: TRBV30; j_call: TRBJ1-1; cdr3_nt: TGTGCCTGGAGTAGGACCCACCAGACAGGGGGAAATGAAGCTTTCTTT; cdr3_aa: CAWSRTHQTGGNEAFF
clone_size: -; d_call: -; v_call: TRBV6-7; j_call: TRBJ2-3; cdr3_nt: TGTGCCAGCAGTTACAGGAGGGGCCGCACAGATACGCAGTATTTT; cdr3_aa: CASSYRRGRTDTQYF
clone_size: -; d_call: -; v_call: TRBV29-1; j_call: TRBJ2-5; cdr3_nt: TGCAGCGTTGCGATCGACCCCCGAGAGACCCAGTACTTC; cdr3_aa: CSVAIDPRETQYF
clone_size: -; d_call: -; v_call: TRBV7-8; j_call: TRBJ2-2; cdr3_nt: TGTGCCAGCAGCTCCAAAGGGGCAGGGGGAGGCACCGGGGAGCTGTTTTTT; cdr3_aa: CASSSKGAGGGTGELFF
clone_size: -; d_call: -; v_call: TRBV7-9; j_call: TRBJ2-5; cdr3_nt: TGTGCCAGCAGCTTAGCGCGAGGGGCAGAGACCCAGTACTTC; cdr3_aa: CASSLARGAETQYF
clone_size: once; d_call: TRBD2; v_call: TRBV14; j_call: TRBJ2-1; cdr3_nt: TGTGCCAGCAGCCAAGTAAGCGGGAAAGGAAATGAGCAGTTCTTC; cdr3_aa: CASSQVSGKGNEQFF
clone_size: -; d_call: TRBD2; v_call: TRBV5-1; j_call: TRBJ2-7; cdr3_nt: TGCGCCAGCAGGGGGACTAGCGGCACGCAGCAGTACTTC; cdr3_aa: CASRGTSGTQQYF
clone_size: once; d_call: -; v_call: TRBV12-3/TRBV12-4; j_call: TRBJ2-5; cdr3_nt: TGTGCCAGCAGTTTAGTCAGGGAGGCAGGGACCCAGTACTTC; cdr3_aa: CASSLVREAGTQYF